These 4 T cell receptor beta chains were sequenced from one sample in a study of control samples from healthy donors and cancer patients (dated by TCRdb to about 2020). Libraries were built with the immunoSEQ multiplex PCR assay. TCRdb took over this immuneACCESS table, retaining in-frame rearrangements with V and J assigned. Such tables are incomplete; in checked studies, under half of the missing clones stem from an unresolved V gene, and the remainder is unexplained. In this sample the table shows about 270,000 clones, about four fifths of which occur a single time. The ten largest clones take up 10% to 15% of the sample. Input material: PBMCs. The receptors shown here come from a woman aged 60-75 years with lung cancer.

A single count supports this clone. V gene TRBV4-1 combines with J gene TRBJ2-7, with TRBD1 matching over 7 bases. Germline trimming cut 0 bases from V and 1 base from J; bases unmatched to any gene: 12. The germline V gene has CDR1 MGHRA and CDR2 YSYEKL. The CDR3 consists of 18 residues. CDR3 in amino acids: CASSQDENLPGQSYEQYF. CDR3 sequence (DNA): TGCGCCAGCAGCCAAGACGAAAACCTACCGGGACAGTCCTACGAGCAGTACTTC.

This chain joins TRBV5-1 and TRBJ2-1; 10 positions agree with TRBD2. Germline V gene sequence: CDR1 SGHRS, CDR2 YFSETQ. V trimming: 3 bases; J trimming: 9 bases; junction bases outside the gene matches: 3. This CDR3 has 13 amino acids. CDR3 sequence reads: CASSYRLAGEQFF. DNA of the CDR3: TGCGCCAGCAGCTATCGACTAGCGGGTGAGCAGTTCTTC.

The CDR3 DNA is TGTGCCAGTAGTACGGATCCCAGACGGGGCTTAGGGAGCACAGATACGCAGTATTTT. Translation: CASSTDPRRGLGSTDTQYF. The chain links TRBV19 to TRBJ2-3; D is possibly TRBD1 or TRBD2 (5 bases each). The CDR3 consists of 19 residues. The V gene's germline CDR1 is LNHDA and CDR2 SQIVND (reference sequence). The ends were cut back, 4 bases at V and 0 bases at J, with 23 bases in the middle. Full variable domain (remainder filled in from reference TRBV19 and TRBJ2-3): DGGITQSPKYLFRKEGQNVTLSCEQNLNHDAMYWYRQDPGQGLRLIYYSQIVNDFQKGDIAEGYSVSREKKESFPLTVTSAQKNPTAFYLCASSTDPRRGLGSTDTQYFGPGTRLTVL.

This chain links TRBV9 with TRBJ2-3, with 11 bases that match TRBD2. This CDR3 region has 16 residues. Germline V CDR1 and CDR2: SGDLS, YYNGEE. Germline trimming cut 2 bases from V and 4 bases from J; bases unmatched to any gene: 6. The CDR3, as DNA: TGTGCCAGCAGCGTCACTAGCGGGGGTTCGGCAGATACGCAGTATTTT. Translation gives CASSVTSGGSADTQYF.